The 10 T cell receptor beta chains given below trace back to one sample, sequenced in a study of Tregs in tolerant kidney transplant recipients (dated by TCRdb to about 2019). The intended sense of this specimen's time point label: blood sample drawn before combined kidney and bone marrow transplant. Library generation was performed with the immunoSEQ multiplex PCR assay. The source is immuneACCESS, and TCRdb retained only in-frame sequences with V and J called. Part of the clones is not carried over; for the studies checked, unresolved V genes explain less than half of this, and the remainder is unexplained. The data table for this sample lists under 55,000 clones. About 0.83% of the sample goes to the ten largest clones. The specimen comprised CD4+ T cells from blood, sampled before the transplant. All receptors come from a human donor who received a combined kidney and bone marrow transplant.

Turning to this clone: The observed sequence ends 3 residues before the CDR3 terminus, with the missing tail filled in from the germline J gene. V gene TRBV5-6 combines with J gene TRBJ1-4; the match to TRBD1 covers 10 bases. J was trimmed by 6 bases and V by 4 bases; bases with no gene match: 6. CDR3 size: 15 residues. Germline lookup yields CDR1 SGHDT and CDR2 YYEEEE. Partial CDR3 DNA: TGTGCCAGCAGCCGAACCGGGACAGGGGATGAAAAA. Translated, it gives CASSRTGTGDEK. The full CDR3 protein reads CASSRTGTGDEKLFF.

As regards this clone: The CDR3 goes on 3 residues after the read ends, and that part is filled in from the germline J gene. The rearrangement uses TRBV18 and TRBJ1-4; D is perhaps TRBD1 (5 bases). Per germline, CDR1 KGHSH and CDR2 LQKENI. The CDR3 loop spans 13 amino acids. The V end lost 0 bases, the J end lost 7 bases, and 6 bases lay between the germline ends. CDR3 DNA, as far as it was read: TGTGCCAGCTCACCACCGGGGGGTGAAAAA. Residues: CASSPPGGEK. The entire CDR3 reads CASSPPGGEKLFF.

About this clone: The missing CDR3 end, 3 residues past where the read stops, is filled in from the germline J gene. V is TRBV29-1 and J is TRBJ2-3; TRBD2 aligns across 9 bases. The CDR3 spans 16 residues. V shed 2 bases, J shed 4 bases, and the junction held 10 bases outside the gene matches. Germline V lookup: CDR1 SQVTM, CDR2 ANQGSEA. The covered CDR3 bases are TGCAGCGTTGAACGCGCGTTTGCGGGAGGGCCAGATACG. Amino acid sequence: CSVERAFAGGPDT. The complete CDR3 reads CSVERAFAGGPDTQYF.

A word on this clone: The read gets to within 3 residues of the CDR3 end, and the germline J gene fills in the rest. V usage is TRBV19 and J usage is TRBJ2-5; 8 bases agree with TRBD2. The CDR3 runs to 15 residues. The germline V gene has CDR1 LNHDA and CDR2 SQIVND (reference sequence). V trimming: 2 bases; J trimming: 4 bases; junction bases outside the gene matches: 6. CDR3: CASSILGLGRETQYF. The DNA read from the CDR3 is TGTGCCAGTAGTATATTGGGACTAGGTAGAGAGACC.

Details on this clone: The sequenced fragment ends 3 residues before the CDR3 boundary, so the rest is inferred from the germline J gene. V is TRBV5-1 and J is TRBJ2-3; 7 bases align to TRBD2. Germline V gives CDR1 SGHRS, CDR2 YFSETQ. Trimming removed 2 bases from V and 2 bases from J; junction bases left unmatched: 5. The length of the CDR3 is 15 residues. Incomplete CDR3 DNA: TGCGCCAGCAGCTTCCCGGGGGGTGACACAGATACG. This sequence encodes CASSFPGGDTDT. In full, the CDR3 is CASSFPGGDTDTQYF.

Comment on this clone: The CDR3 end lies 3 residues beyond the end of the read and is filled in from the germline J gene. V usage is TRBV5-1 and J usage is TRBJ1-1; D possibly corresponds to TRBD1 (5 bases). The CDR3 length is 11 residues. Germline CDR1 reads SGHRS; CDR2 reads YFSETQ. V dropped 5 bases and J dropped 5 bases, with 7 bases sitting between them. CDR3 bases read: TGCGCCAGCAGACGGGGGACTGAA. Translating gives CASRRGTE. The full CDR3 protein is CASRRGTEAFF.

Concerning this clone: The read halts 3 residues ahead of the CDR3 end, with the missing end drawn from the germline J gene. This sequence joins TRBV10-3 and TRBJ2-4; D is unclear. With 0 bases removed from V and 1 base from J, the gap between germline ends came to 10 bases. Germline loops: CDR1 ENHRY, CDR2 SYGVKD. This CDR3 contains 16 residues. The CDR3 sequence is CAISESVSGAKNIQYF. The covered CDR3 bases are TGTGCCATCAGTGAGTCTGTCTCGGGTGCCAAAAACATT.

Turning to this clone: The read falls 3 residues short of the CDR3 end, and the missing part is taken from the germline J gene. The chain recombines TRBV7-9 with TRBJ2-1, with D possibly matching TRBD2 (7 bases). The V and J ends lost 5 bases and 5 bases respectively, with 10 bases between them. This CDR3 comprises 13 residues. CDR1 is SEHNR, CDR2 FQNEAQ, per germline (reference sequence). This CDR3 reads CASSRGGNNEQFF. The DNA read from the CDR3 is TGTGCCAGCAGCCGCGGGGGCAACAATGAG. The full variable domain, its missing parts supplied by reference TRBV7-9 and TRBJ2-1, is DTGVSQNPRHKITKRGQNVTFRCDPISEHNRLYWYRQTLGQGPEFLTYFQNEAQLEKSRLLSDRFSAERPKGSFSTLEIQRTEQGDSAMYLCASSRGGNNEQFFGPGTRLTVL.

In the case of this clone: The sequence runs out 3 residues before the end of the CDR3; the remainder is reconstructed from the germline J gene. This chain connects TRBV18 to TRBJ1-1, with TRBD1 matching 7 bases. The CDR3 has 13 residues. V shed 6 bases, J shed 3 bases, and the junction held 4 bases outside the gene matches. The germline gives CDR1 KGHSH, CDR2 LQKENI. The CDR3: CASSTRGDTEAFF. The CDR3 DNA, read in part, is TGTGCCAGCTCCACCAGGGGGGACACTGAA.

The CDR3: CASSYSSEGYEQFF. The part of the CDR3 DNA that was read is TGTGCCAGCAGTTACAGTTCGGAAGGGTATGAG. The chain carries TRBV6-2 or TRBV6-3 and TRBJ2-1, with D hard to call. Sequencing ends 3 residues short of the CDR3 end; the germline J gene provides the rest. The CDR3 runs to 14 residues. Deletions cut 2 bases from V and 8 bases from J, with 13 bases between. Germline CDR1 is MNHEY and CDR2 is SVGEGT.